The sequence of this TCR beta chain was determined in a study of cytomegalovirus exposure and HLA in healthy donors. Study findings and constraints: In an earlier analysis, most TCR beta V segments were productive about 87% or about 30% of the time.

The CDR3 sequence is 17 residues long. V lost 5 bases, J lost 0 bases, and 7 bases stayed unmatched. In germline, CDR1 is MNHEY, CDR2 SMNVEV (reference sequence). Comments on this clone: Its antigen remains unknown.

The PCR made use of 60 Vbeta and 13 Jbeta primers. Generated by immunoSEQ multiplex PCR, the TCRdb table keeps only in-frame clones and is missing some. Found here are roughly 100,000 clones, roughly four fifths of them singletons; the top ten hold 10%. The TCR originated in a man aged 50 to 60 in good health and CMV-seronegative. The chain recombines TRBV27 with TRBJ2-6; 7 nucleotides agree with TRBD1. Specimen: PBMCs. The CDR3 region is CASSPRQGLSGANVLTF. CDR3 coding DNA: TGTGCCAGCAGTCCGAGACAGGGCCTCTCTGGGGCCAACGTCCTGACTTTC.